These 29 T cell receptor beta chains share one sample of origin, sequenced in a study of T-cell reconstitution after alpha-beta-depleted transplantation in children. Unique molecular identifiers tagged the TCRbeta library. TCRdb re-called the PCR reads through MiXCR, storing one row per CDR3 protein. The sample lists approximately 350,000 distinct CDR3 sequences, roughly 15% occurring once. Sequencing was performed on PBMCs, mostly from graft donor cells, taken 360 days after TCRalphabeta/CD19-depleted stem cell transplant. The receptors were gathered from a male patient aged 2 to 9 who had a stem cell transplant for acute lymphoblastic leukemia, so the T cells may come from the graft donor.

A few counts support this clonotype. J is TRBJ2-6 and V is TRBV12-3 or TRBV12-4; 8 nucleotides agree with TRBD1. The V gene end was trimmed by 5 bases and the J gene end by 8 bases; junction bases not matched to a gene: 11. This CDR3 is built from 16 residues. CDR3 sequence: CASSPEYQGATNVLTF. DNA for the CDR3: TGTGCCAGCAGTCCGGAATACCAGGGGGCGACCAACGTCCTGACTTTC.

The CDR3 region has the DNA TGTGCCAGCAGCTCCCCTTTAGCGGGAGGGGTTTTCGCGCAGTATTTT. It translates to CASSSPLAGGVFAQYF. The rearrangement joins TRBV27 to TRBJ2-3; 11 bases are shared with TRBD2. J was trimmed by 10 bases and V by 6 bases; bases with no gene match: 15. CDR1 is MNHEY and CDR2 is SMNVEV in the germline V gene (reference sequence). The CDR3 is 16 residues long.

The chain combines TRBV5-1 with TRBJ2-5; D is unclear. Germline CDR1 and CDR2: SGHRS and YFSETQ. V lost 1 base and J 1 base, leaving 11 bases between the germline ends. The CDR3 runs 15 residues. The DNA of the CDR3 is TGCGCCAGCAGCTTGTGGGATCTACGCCAAGAGACCCAGTACTTC. This translates into CASSLWDLRQETQYF.

This clonotype has only a few counts. The rearrangement joins TRBV4-3 to TRBJ2-2; D is unclear. The CDR3 sequence is 15 residues long. Germline CDR1 and CDR2: LGHNA and YSLEER. Trimming stripped 4 bases from V and 2 bases from J, with 11 bases between. CDR3 sequence: CASSRVTRNTGELFF. The CDR3 nucleotides read TGCGCCAGCAGCCGAGTTACCAGAAACACCGGGGAGCTGTTTTTT.

Concerning this clonotype itself: The conserved phenylalanine or tryptophan normally closing the CDR3 is absent here, so this likely arose from a read error. The rearrangement links TRBV4-1 to TRBJ2-3; D is unresolved. Trimming took 3 bases from V and 2 from J, leaving 9 bases between them. This CDR3 is built from 14 residues. Germline V gene sequence: CDR1 MGHRA, CDR2 YSYEKL. The CDR3 bases are TGCGCCAGCAGCCACTCGCAGGTCACAGATACGCAGTATTAT. Its protein is CASSHSQVTDTQYY.

The chain employs TRBV20-1 and TRBJ2-1; D ambiguous. The ends were cut back, 3 bases at V and 2 bases at J, with 14 bases in the middle. Germline values: CDR1 DFQATT, CDR2 SNEGSKA (reference sequence). The CDR3 contains 15 residues. CDR3 residues: CSARYLSFTYNEQFF. The CDR3 DNA reads TGCAGTGCTAGGTACCTGTCTTTCACCTACAATGAGCAGTTCTTC.

This clonotype was seen only a few times. The rearrangement uses TRBV12-3 or TRBV12-4 and TRBJ2-1; maybe TRBD1 (6 bases). The CDR3 runs to 17 residues. V lost 3 bases to trimming and J lost 4 bases, with 19 bases between them. The CDR3 region is CASSLGALFGAYNEQFF. CDR3 nucleotide sequence: TGTGCCAGCAGTTTGGGGGCCCTATTCGGGGCGTACAATGAGCAGTTCTTC.

This clonotype showed up just a few times. The chain is built from TRBV9 and TRBJ2-1; D gene uncertain. The CDR3 length is 16 residues. Germline V gene data show CDR1 as SGDLS and CDR2 as YYNGEE. V lost 1 base and J 6 bases, leaving 17 bases between the germline ends. CDR3 sequence reads: CASSVTPSRAPNEQFF. CDR3 in DNA: TGTGCCAGCAGCGTAACCCCTTCTAGAGCCCCCAATGAGCAGTTCTTC.

The CDR3 spells CASSRIQGKLWETQYF. DNA of the CDR3: TGTGCCAGCAGTAGAATACAGGGGAAACTATGGGAGACCCAGTACTTC. The chain recombines TRBV28 with TRBJ2-5, with 7 bases aligning to TRBD1. CDR1 MDHEN and CDR2 SYDVKM come from the germline V gene. Trimming at V came to 5 bases and at J to 5 bases, leaving 14 bases not matched to a gene. This CDR3 region has 16 residues.

The chain has TRBV5-1 and TRBJ2-5; a weak D match, TRBD1 (6 bases). The CDR3 covers 14 residues. CDR1 and CDR2 (germline): SGHRS, YFSETQ. V gave up 3 bases and J gave up 2 bases, with 11 bases separating them. CDR3 residues: CASSSGQIQETQYF. CDR3 in DNA: TGCGCCAGCAGCTCAGGACAGATTCAAGAGACCCAGTACTTC.

This clonotype was seen more than once but under ten times. The chain couples TRBV11-2 to TRBJ2-7, with D perhaps matching TRBD2 (5 bases). Germline V gene sequence: CDR1 SGHAT, CDR2 FQNNGV. The CDR3 sequence is 12 residues long. V was trimmed by 4 bases and J by 6 bases, leaving 10 bases between them. This chain's CDR3 is CASSSGLVEQYF. The CDR3 DNA reads as TGTGCCAGCAGCTCTGGACTGGTCGAGCAGTACTTC.

The chain employs TRBV7-8 and TRBJ1-1, with 9 bases aligning to TRBD1. The junction had 4 bases not matched to a gene; V was cut back by 4 bases and J by 1 base. Per germline, CDR1 SGHVS and CDR2 FQNEAQ. This CDR3 is 15 amino acids long. Written as DNA, the CDR3 is TGTGCCAGCAGCTCGTGGACAGGGGCGAACACTGAAGCTTTCTTT. Amino acids: CASSSWTGANTEAFF.

This clonotype occurred a few times. The V call is TRBV11-2, the J call TRBJ2-2, with D uncertain. This CDR3 has 16 amino acids. The germline gives CDR1 SGHAT, CDR2 FQNNGV. V was pared by 6 bases and J by 2 bases, with 16 bases between. The CDR3 DNA reads as TGTGCCAGCAGGTCGGTGTGGACGGTAAACACCGGGGAGCTGTTTTTT. Amino acids: CASRSVWTVNTGELFF.

V usage is TRBV11-2 and J usage is TRBJ2-3; no definite D call. The CDR3 has 12 amino acids. Trimming shortened V by 1 base and J by 6 bases, and 5 bases separated the two germline ends. The germline CDR1 and CDR2 sequences are SGHAT and FQNNGV. DNA for the CDR3: TGTGCCAGCAGCTTAGTTTTGGATACGCAGTATTTT. It encodes CASSLVLDTQYF.

This clonotype was counted between two and nine times. The chain carries TRBV10-3 and TRBJ2-1; 7 nucleotides line up with TRBD2. Per the germline V gene, CDR1 is ENHRY and CDR2 is SYGVKD. J was trimmed by 7 bases and V by 3 bases; bases with no gene match: 12. The CDR3 contains 16 residues. CDR3 bases: TGTGCCATCAGTGAAACGGGGGAGGGAACTAGGAATGAGCAGTTCTTC. This encodes CAISETGEGTRNEQFF.

The chain couples TRBV28 to TRBJ2-3; 12 nucleotides agree with TRBD2. The ends lost 5 bases at V and 6 bases at J; junction bases unmatched: 9. The CDR3 runs to 16 residues. The V gene's germline CDR1 is MDHEN and CDR2 SYDVKM. The CDR3 sequence is CASSPTTTSGRDTQYF. CDR3 DNA sequence: TGTGCCAGCAGTCCTACAACCACTAGCGGGAGGGATACGCAGTATTTT.

This clonotype was detected only a few times. The CDR3 DNA reads TGTGCCAGCAGTTCCGGCACAGGGATTTCCAATCAGCCCCAGCATTTT. Its translation is CASSSGTGISNQPQHF. The chain is built from TRBV27 and TRBJ1-5; tentatively, D is TRBD1 (6 bases). CDR1 is MNHEY, CDR2 SMNVEV, per germline (reference sequence). V was pared by 4 bases and J by 3 bases, with 16 bases between. The CDR3 loop spans 16 amino acids.

The chain is built from TRBV7-9 and TRBJ2-1, with a weak D call TRBD2 (5 bases). The CDR3 loop spans 14 amino acids. Germline CDR1 is SEHNR and CDR2 is FQNEAQ (reference sequence). Between the trimmed V and J ends, which lost 6 bases and 1 base, there was a span of 10 bases. In DNA, the CDR3 is TGTGCCAGCAGACCCAGCGGATCCTACAATGAGCAGTTCTTC. It specifies CASRPSGSYNEQFF.

This clonotype was seen more than once but under ten times. The CDR3 loop is CASSWTGYTEAFF. The CDR3 DNA reads as TGTGCCAGCAGTTGGACAGGGTACACTGAAGCTTTCTTT. The rearrangement uses TRBV28 and TRBJ1-1; 8 bases fit TRBD1. This CDR3 contains 13 residues. The V gene's germline CDR1 is MDHEN and CDR2 SYDVKM. After removal of 4 bases from V and 3 bases from J, the junction contained 1 base not matched to a gene.

This sequence joins TRBV6-2 or TRBV6-3 and TRBJ2-7; D gene uncertain. This CDR3 has 14 amino acids. Germline CDR1 and CDR2: MNHEY and SVGEGT. Trimming pared 6 bases from V and 2 bases from J, leaving 14 bases between. CDR3 sequence (DNA): TGTGCCAGCAGCCCCCTGCTGGGCCCCTACGAGCAGTACTTC. This sequence encodes CASSPLLGPYEQYF.

The rearrangement joins TRBV29-1 to TRBJ2-3, with D perhaps matching TRBD2 (6 bases). Looked up from germline, CDR1 is SQVTM and CDR2 is ANQGSEA. The V gene lost 7 bases and the J gene lost 7 bases, with 18 bases spanning the gap. The CDR3 spans 13 residues. The CDR3 coding sequence is TGCAGCGGACAAGTAGCGGTACCCAATACGCAGTATTTT. Its protein product is CSGQVAVPNTQYF.

The rearrangement uses TRBV19 and TRBJ2-1; 7 bases fit TRBD1. V lost 10 bases, J lost 0 bases, and 6 bases stayed unmatched. Germline loops: CDR1 LNHDA, CDR2 SQIVND (reference sequence). The CDR3 is made up of 14 amino acids. The CDR3 bases are TGTGCCACCACGACAGGGAGCTCCTACAATGAGCAGTTCTTC. Translation gives CATTTGSSYNEQFF. The variable domain in full, completed from reference TRBV19 and TRBJ2-1, reads DGGITQSPKYLFRKEGQNVTLSCEQNLNHDAMYWYRQDPGQGLRLIYYSQIVNDFQKGDIAEGYSVSREKKESFPLTVTSAQKNPTAFYLCATTTGSSYNEQFFGPGTRLTVL.

This clonotype was counted only a few times. CDR3 protein: CASSHSLRGRLEEKLFF. The CDR3 DNA reads as TGCGCCAGCAGCCATTCCTTGAGGGGGCGGCTAGAGGAAAAACTGTTTTTT. This chain joins TRBV4-1 and TRBJ1-4; 7 bases are a match to TRBD1. The CDR3 contains 17 residues. Trimming cost V 3 bases and J 8 bases; bases outside gene matches: 15. Germline CDR1 is MGHRA and CDR2 is YSYEKL.

In its sample, this clonotype was seen a few times. CDR3 loop: CASSYPQVYGRGDTQYF. In DNA form, the CDR3 reads TGTGCCAGCAGTTACCCCCAGGTTTACGGGCGCGGGGATACGCAGTATTTT. This sequence joins TRBV6-5 and TRBJ2-3, with D possibly being TRBD2 (5 bases). This CDR3 spans 17 amino acids. V was pared by 2 bases and J by 6 bases, with 21 bases between. Germline loops: CDR1 MNHEY, CDR2 SVGAGI.

The V gene is TRBV28, the J gene TRBJ2-7; 7 bases map to TRBD2. V shed 9 bases, J shed 2 bases, and the junction held 10 bases outside the gene matches. Germline V gene data show CDR1 as MDHEN and CDR2 as SYDVKM. The CDR3 runs 14 residues. CDR3 coding DNA: TGTGCCAGTTCCGTTCCACTAGCGACCTACGAGCAGTACTTC. Its protein is CASSVPLATYEQYF.

The V gene is TRBV7-2, the J gene TRBJ1-4, with 7 bases lining up with TRBD1. Per germline, CDR1 SGHTA and CDR2 FQGNSA. Losses at the gene ends were 4 bases for V and 6 bases for J; bases not matched to a gene: 8. This CDR3 is built from 15 residues. The CDR3 region has the DNA TGTGCCAGCAGCTCCACAGGGGTTAGGCATGAAAAACTGTTTTTT. Translation gives CASSSTGVRHEKLFF.

Only a few counts were recorded for this clonotype. The V and J genes are TRBV20-1 and TRBJ2-7, with 8 bases fitting TRBD2. V was clipped by 4 bases and J by 5 bases; unmatched bases: 19. The CDR3 consists of 17 residues. Looked up from germline, CDR1 is DFQATT and CDR2 is SNEGSKA (reference sequence). CDR3 DNA: TGCAGTGCTATACCCCGCGATCGGGAGGGAGCCCTCCACGAGCAGTACTTC. It encodes CSAIPRDREGALHEQYF.

The chain uses TRBV11-1 and TRBJ2-5; no firm D call. The germline V and J ends were trimmed by 5 bases and 6 bases, with 10 bases remaining between them. The CDR3 covers 12 residues. In germline, CDR1 is SGHAT, CDR2 FQDESV (reference sequence). CDR3 DNA: TGTGCCAGCAGCCCGGCCGGTCAGACCCAGTACTTC. As protein: CASSPAGQTQYF.

The sample holds many counts of this clonotype. V usage is TRBV4-1 and J usage is TRBJ2-1; TRBD2 agrees at 11 bases. Germline V gene sequence: CDR1 MGHRA, CDR2 YSYEKL. The CDR3 has 15 residues. J lost 7 bases, V lost 5 bases, and 7 bases had no gene match. This CDR3 is CASSILAGGGNEQFF. In DNA, the CDR3 is TGCGCCAGCAGCATCCTAGCGGGAGGCGGGAATGAGCAGTTCTTC.